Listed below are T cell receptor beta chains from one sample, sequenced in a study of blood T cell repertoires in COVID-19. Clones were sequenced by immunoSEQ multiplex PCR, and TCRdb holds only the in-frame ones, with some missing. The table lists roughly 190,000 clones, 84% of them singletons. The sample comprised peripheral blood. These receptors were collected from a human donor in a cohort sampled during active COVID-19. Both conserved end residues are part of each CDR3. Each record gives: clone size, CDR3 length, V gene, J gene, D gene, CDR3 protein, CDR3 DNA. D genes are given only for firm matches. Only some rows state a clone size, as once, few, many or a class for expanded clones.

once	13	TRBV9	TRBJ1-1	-	CASSVFLNTEAFF	TGTGCCAGCAGCGTATTCTTGAACACTGAAGCTTTCTTT
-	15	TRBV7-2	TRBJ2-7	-	CASSLFTQLTYEQYF	TGTGCCAGCAGCTTATTCACACAGCTGACCTACGAGCAGTACTTC
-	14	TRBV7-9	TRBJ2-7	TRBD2	CASSPGLGTYEQYF	TGTGCCAGCAGTCCGGGACTAGGGACTTACGAGCAGTACTTC
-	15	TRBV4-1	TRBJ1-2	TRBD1	CASSLQTGTAYGYTF	TGCGCCAGCAGCCTCCAAACCGGGACAGCCTATGGCTACACCTTC
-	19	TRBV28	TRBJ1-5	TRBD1	CASSKQGARVGGKGQPQHF	TGTGCCAGCAGTAAACAGGGGGCGCGAGTAGGAGGAAAAGGTCAGCCCCAGCATTTT
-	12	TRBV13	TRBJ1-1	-	CASSQVGIEAFF	TGTGCCAGCAGCCAAGTGGGCATTGAAGCTTTCTTT
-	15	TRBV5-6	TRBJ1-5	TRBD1	CASSRTGGRNQPQHF	TGTGCCAGCAGCCGAACAGGGGGAAGAAATCAGCCCCAGCATTTT
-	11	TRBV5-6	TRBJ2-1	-	CASSTGNEQFF	TGTGCCAGCAGCACGGGGAACGAGCAGTTCTTC
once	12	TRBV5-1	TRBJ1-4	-	CASSRAGEKLFF	TGCGCCAGCAGCCGGGCGGGAGAAAAACTGTTTTTT
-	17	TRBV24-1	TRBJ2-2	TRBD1	CATSDLRQGAWTGELFF	TGTGCCACCAGTGATTTGCGGCAGGGGGCCTGGACCGGGGAGCTGTTTTTT
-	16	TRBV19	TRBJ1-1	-	CASSARRTGGNTEAFF	TGTGCCAGTAGTGCAAGGCGGACGGGAGGGAACACTGAAGCTTTCTTT
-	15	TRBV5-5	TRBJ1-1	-	CASSKRTEMNTEAFF	TGTGCCAGCAGTAAGCGGACGGAGATGAACACTGAAGCTTTCTTT
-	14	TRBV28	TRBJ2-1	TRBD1	CATWAGQGRNEQFF	TGTGCCACGTGGGCGGGACAGGGGAGAAATGAGCAGTTCTTC
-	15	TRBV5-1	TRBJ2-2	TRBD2	CASRGTSRNTGELFF	TGCGCCAGCCGAGGGACTAGCCGGAACACCGGGGAGCTGTTTTTT
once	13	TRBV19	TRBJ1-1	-	CASSSLADTEAFF	TGTGCCAGTAGTTCCCTTGCAGACACTGAAGCTTTCTTT
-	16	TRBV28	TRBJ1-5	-	CASSRTGIYSNQPQHF	TGTGCCAGCAGTCGAACAGGGATCTATAGCAATCAGCCCCAGCATTTT